This T cell receptor beta chain was captured in a study of Graves' ophthalmopathy and Graves' hyperthyroidism (dated by TCRdb to the late 2010s). For the wider study: Peripheral blood was collected at initial diagnosis, before any treatment. TCR beta repertoire signatures were used to distinguish Graves' ophthalmopathy from Graves' hyperthyroidism and to predict progression to ophthalmopathy. In total, 120 to 150 blood samples were TCR-sequenced: around 42 ophthalmopathy, some 72 hyperthyroidism and about 17 hyperthyroidism-to-ophthalmopathy patients. To explore V-J signatures that distinguish ophthalmopathy from hyperthyroidism, a discovery set of about a hundred patients was enrolled, made up of about 40 with ophthalmopathy and roughly 55 with stable hyperthyroidism. An independent validation cohort comprised roughly 20 hyperthyroidism patients and over 15 patients who later progressed from hyperthyroidism to ophthalmopathy. In more than five hyperthyroidism patients, the T-cell repertoires found in thyroid tissue were compared with those found in blood. Following sampling, methimazole starting at 30 mg daily was administered to hyperthyroidism patients, and high-dose intravenous methylprednisolone was administered to ophthalmopathy patients. The 100 or so discovery patients were divided at random into training and test sets in a 7:3 ratio. Study-wide findings and limitations: Sample size was not statistically predetermined, and group allocation was not concealed from the investigators. Most expanded thyroid clonotypes with a frequency above 0.001 also appeared in blood, which suggests that blood repertoires may reflect the immune response in the thyroid. In validation, the model predicted ophthalmopathy progression with about 70% sensitivity and around 72% specificity; 12 predicted patients were CT-confirmed with GO in a median of 6.5 months. In cross-validation, the 13-signature model distinguished ophthalmopathy from stable hyperthyroidism with less than 90% sensitivity and around 81% specificity, while in the test set the corresponding values were approximately 79% and 70%.

Hyperthyroidism was defined as stable when no progression to ophthalmopathy occurred within 18 months of follow-up. Hyperthyroidism patients were newly diagnosed, with disease duration under 2 months, and aged 18 to 65 years. Anyone with other autoimmune diseases, uncontrolled infections, pregnancy or lactation was excluded from the study. Diagnosis relied on clinical symptoms, serum thyroxine, TRAb, thyroid ultrasound and orbital computed tomography. Using Ficoll-Paque density gradient centrifugation, PBMCs were isolated from about 9.4 ml of fresh peripheral blood. Total RNA was extracted using Trizol reagent, and RNA quality was checked on an Agilent 2100 Bioanalyzer. Trimmed from V: 1 base; trimmed from J: 7 bases; junction bases lacking a gene match: 6. Including the terminal cysteine and phenylalanine, the CDR3 comprises 15 residues. Only the CDR3 portion is preserved as DNA: 45 bases, with reading frame beginning at the first base. The germline V gene (reference sequence) supplies CDR1 SGHAT and CDR2 FQDESV.

For repertoire sequencing, the TCR beta CDR3 regions were amplified from RNA transcripts. A first-round RT-PCR used HTBI primers with the Qiagen OneStep RT-PCR kit, followed by a second-round multiplex PCR, size selection and purification. Sequencing of the libraries was carried out on an Illumina HiSeq2000 in paired-end mode with 100 bp reads. From the authors' description of their analysis: Reads were processed with SOAPnuke, discarding reads with adapters, uncalled bases, mean Phred below 15, or no exact constant-primer or identifier match. High-quality paired reads were merged with COPE v1.2.5. Clonotypes were defined as unique nucleotide sequences and were aligned to IMGT TRB V, D and J references using MiTCR v1.1. Analysis was restricted to V-J combinations with a frequency above 0.0001, which covered roughly 99% of repertoires. For each V-J combination, a TCR clonal expansion and chaos score was defined as F50 clonal expansion divided by the chaos observed in the TCRdist matrix. Welch's t-statistics and random forest were used to reduce features to about a dozen V-J combinations, which were fed into a naive Bayes classifier. The similarity between thyroid and blood repertoires was quantified using the Morisita-Horn index. TCRdb ran its own pipeline on the public reads, namely fastp trimming at Q25 and MiXCR clone calling, and kept in-frame beta chains. Rows with one shared CDR3 protein collapse into an entry with the most common genes and DNA. The V and J calls, along with clone size, are taken from TCRdb and not from the paper's own processing. The sample includes over 500,000 distinct CDR3 sequences, with about a fifth observed a single time. More than 5.5% of the sample is taken by the ten largest.

This clonotype is a singleton in its sample. This receptor's antigen is unknown. No much larger clone is present one base from it, and per-base qualities are unavailable. A solitary read yields weak support. This sequence was found in a woman between 18 and 30 years old with stable Graves' hyperthyroidism. Some clones in this sample may be carry-over from other donors' samples. Donor details come from another sample of the same person, matched by shared clones. The chain employs TRBV11-1 and TRBJ1-5, with 8 central nucleotides matching TRBD1. The material sequenced was peripheral blood. The nucleotide sequence reads TGTGCCAGCAGCTTAGGGACAGGGAGACAACAGCCCCAGCATTTT. Translated, this gives CASSLGTGRQQPQHF.